The clone carrying this TCR beta chain appeared a single time. V was cut by 0 bases and J by 8 bases, with 16 bases left in between. This CDR3 has 14 residues. Germline V gene data show CDR1 as SQVTM and CDR2 as ANQGSEA. The data are from a study of CD8+CD57+ T cells in acquired aplastic anemia. About the research overall: DNA from sorted CD4+ and CD8+ cells averaged 3.2 ug.

Both TCR beta VDJ combination and CDR3 sequence profiling were carried out. Genomic DNA was the template for this profiling. One entry per CDR3 protein results from TCRdb running MiXCR on the reads. The table records fewer than 45,000 distinct CDR3 sequences, 75% to 85% of them present only once. The TCR was taken from a human donor in good health, serving as a control. The V gene is TRBV29-1, the J gene TRBJ1-2; no clear D. The source material was sorted CD4+, CD8+, or CD8+CD57+ T cells (not recorded which) from PBMCs. The CDR3 protein is CSVEDPGGLRGYTF. CDR3 coding DNA: TGCAGCGTTGAAGATCCAGGAGGTTTGCGAGGCTACACCTTC.